A selection of T cell receptor beta chains follows, all from one sample in a study of T cells in Graves' hyperthyroidism and ophthalmopathy. Each CDR3 protein gets one entry after TCRdb re-called the multiplex PCR reads with MiXCR. The sample has more than 550,000 distinct CDR3 sequences, roughly 17% seen once. The sample was blood. The receptors here all came from a man in his forties or fifties with Graves' hyperthyroidism. Both conserved end residues are trimmed from each CDR3.

TRBV7-9	14	TRBJ2-2	ASSFLRVTNTGELF
TRBV12-3/TRBV12-4	14	TRBJ1-4	ASSSGTGGLSEKLF
TRBV7-9	13	TRBJ1-1	ASSLVPGPNTEAF
TRBV28	12	TRBJ2-2	ATLPGGNTGELF
TRBV7-6	12	TRBJ2-1	ASSLDYYVDEQF
TRBV19	12	TRBJ2-2	ASTIGQGTGGLF
TRBV28	13	TRBJ2-7	ASSFYRGGIHEQY
TRBV29-1	11	TRBJ1-2	SVVPGRIYGYT
TRBV2	13	TRBJ2-3	ASSVGGSSTDTQY
TRBV20-1	11	TRBJ1-2	SARDSQNYGYT
TRBV19	13	TRBJ2-4	ASSMSGSRGDIQY
TRBV12-3/TRBV12-4	9	TRBJ2-7	ASPSGNEQY
TRBV3-1	13	TRBJ2-1	ASSSDRGFYNEQF
TRBV10-3	10	TRBJ1-1	AIRGPGAEAF
TRBV7-9	13	TRBJ2-1	ASSGPGGSYNEQF
TRBV7-2	13	TRBJ2-1	ASSLVGGTYNEQF
TRBV2	13	TRBJ2-2	ASSGTSGSVGELF
TRBV11-1	13	TRBJ1-6	ASSFGRGDNSPLH
TRBV19	12	TRBJ1-5	ATIGGRAGQPQH
TRBV3-1	12	TRBJ2-7	ASSQVTGPYEQY
TRBV12-3/TRBV12-4	13	TRBJ2-1	ASSPGTGVYNEQF
TRBV12-3/TRBV12-4	11	TRBJ2-7	ASSTGTRYEQY
TRBV5-8	12	TRBJ2-3	ASVPSGSTDTQY
TRBV29-1	10	TRBJ2-1	SVLGLGDEQF
TRBV30	13	TRBJ1-1	AWIGGQGWDTEAF
TRBV7-9	11	TRBJ2-7	ASAGTGSYEQY
TRBV11-1	11	TRBJ2-7	ASSVTSGYEQY
TRBV5-1	12	TRBJ1-1	ASSLRDAWSEAF
TRBV2	11	TRBJ1-5	ASSEETKQPQH
TRBV6-1	12	TRBJ1-6	ASSPTGQHSPLH
TRBV25-1	11	TRBJ1-6	ASSAQFNSPLH
TRBV12-3/TRBV12-4	11	TRBJ1-5	ASTRDSNQPQH
TRBV10-2	12	TRBJ2-2	ASRLAGRTGELF
TRBV2	13	TRBJ1-3	ASSNARISGNTIY
TRBV12-3/TRBV12-4	12	TRBJ2-7	ASSFGGRNNEQY
TRBV5-1	12	TRBJ2-3	ASSSTASTDTQY
TRBV3-1	13	TRBJ2-1	ASSQEGEWASEQF
TRBV20-1	15	TRBJ2-3	SANLNAGLVSTDTQY
TRBV28	18	TRBJ2-1	ASSRRQGTSGSLWANEQF
TRBV11-2	13	TRBJ2-1	ASSFLQGSYNEQF
TRBV7-8	14	TRBJ2-1	ASSLYRGGRNNEQF
TRBV6-1	12	TRBJ2-1	ASSKVRSGDEQF
TRBV6-2/TRBV6-3	12	TRBJ2-7	ASSYLGGPYEQY
TRBV7-9	14	TRBJ1-5	ASSLGSGGSNQPQH
TRBV11-2	13	TRBJ1-3	ASSLWGGSGNTIY
TRBV6-2/TRBV6-3	13	TRBJ2-7	ASSRRLAGGYEQC
TRBV28	15	TRBJ1-2	ASSLLGTGSNNYGYT
TRBV3-1	12	TRBJ1-2	ASSQEPGDYGYT